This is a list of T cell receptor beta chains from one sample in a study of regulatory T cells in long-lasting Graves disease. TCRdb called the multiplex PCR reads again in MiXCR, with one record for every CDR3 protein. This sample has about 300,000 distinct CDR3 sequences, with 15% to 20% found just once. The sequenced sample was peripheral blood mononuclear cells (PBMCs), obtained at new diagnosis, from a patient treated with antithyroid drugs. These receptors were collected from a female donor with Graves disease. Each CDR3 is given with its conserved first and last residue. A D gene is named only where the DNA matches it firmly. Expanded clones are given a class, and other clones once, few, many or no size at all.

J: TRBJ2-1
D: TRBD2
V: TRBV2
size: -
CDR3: CASSPSGKGANEQFF
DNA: TGTGCCAGCAGTCCCAGCGGGAAAGGAGCCAATGAGCAGTTCTTC

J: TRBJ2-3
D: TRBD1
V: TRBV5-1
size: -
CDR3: CTSSFRQGLDTQYF
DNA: TGCACCAGCAGCTTTCGACAGGGCCTAGATACGCAGTATTTT

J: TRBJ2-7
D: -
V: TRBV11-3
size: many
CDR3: CASSLRLSGTLYEQYF
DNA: TGTGCCAGCAGCCTACGCCTTAGCGGAACACTCTACGAGCAGTACTTC

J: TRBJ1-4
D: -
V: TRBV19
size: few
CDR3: CASSITATNEKLFF
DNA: TGTGCCAGTAGTATAACCGCAACTAATGAAAAACTGTTTTTT

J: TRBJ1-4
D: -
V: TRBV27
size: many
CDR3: CASSFGLTEKLFF
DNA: TGTGCCAGCAGTTTCGGACTCACGGAAAAACTGTTTTTT

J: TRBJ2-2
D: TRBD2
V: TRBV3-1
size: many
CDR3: CASSPLPLILAGDGTGELFF
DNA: TGTGCCAGCAGCCCCCTTCCCCTAATTCTAGCGGGAGACGGAACCGGGGAGCTGTTTTTT

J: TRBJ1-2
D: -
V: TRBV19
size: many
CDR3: CASSMRIGGDTF
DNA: TGTGCCAGTAGTATGAGAATTGGCGGCGACACCTTC

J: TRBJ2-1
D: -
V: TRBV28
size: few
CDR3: CASSLVTQRDEQFF
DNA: TGTGCCAGCAGTTTAGTAACCCAAAGGGATGAGCAGTTCTTC

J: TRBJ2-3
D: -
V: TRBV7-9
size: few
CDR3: CASSFGGGRTDTQYF
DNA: TGTGCCAGCAGCTTCGGGGGAGGTAGGACAGATACGCAGTATTTT

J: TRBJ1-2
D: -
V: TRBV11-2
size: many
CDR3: CASSLGRSDLNYGYTF
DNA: TGTGCCAGCAGCTTAGGCAGGAGCGATCTTAACTATGGCTACACCTTC

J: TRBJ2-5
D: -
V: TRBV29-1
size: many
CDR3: CSARGLEETQYF
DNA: TGCAGCGCCCGCGGATTAGAGGAGACCCAGTACTTC

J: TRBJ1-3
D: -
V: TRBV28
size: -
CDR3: CASTLGDFAGNTIYF
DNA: TGTGCCAGCACTTTGGGGGATTTTGCTGGAAACACCATATATTTT

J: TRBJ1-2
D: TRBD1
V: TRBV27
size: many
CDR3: CASSPGGASGYTF
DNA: TGTGCCAGCAGTCCAGGGGGCGCGTCGGGCTACACCTTC

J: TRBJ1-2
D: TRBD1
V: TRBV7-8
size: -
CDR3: CASSDLGQGGGYTF
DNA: TGTGCCAGCAGCGACCTGGGACAGGGAGGAGGCTACACCTTC

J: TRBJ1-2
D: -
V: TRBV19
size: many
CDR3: CASSIPSHYGYTF
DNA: TGTGCCAGTAGTATCCCCAGCCACTATGGCTACACCTTC

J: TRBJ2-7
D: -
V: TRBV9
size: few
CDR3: CASSLDTRSYEQYF
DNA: TGTGCCAGCAGCTTAGACACCCGCTCCTACGAGCAGTACTTC

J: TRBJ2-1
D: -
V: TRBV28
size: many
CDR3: CASSLWRGDEQFF
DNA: TGTGCCAGCAGTTTATGGAGGGGCGATGAGCAGTTCTTC

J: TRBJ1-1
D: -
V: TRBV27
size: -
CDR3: CASSSNGLAEAFF
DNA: TGTGCCAGCAGTTCTAACGGCTTGGCTGAAGCTTTCTTT

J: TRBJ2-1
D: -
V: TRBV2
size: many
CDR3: CASSRGVQGEFF
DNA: TGTGCCAGCAGTAGGGGGGTCCAAGGAGAGTTCTTC

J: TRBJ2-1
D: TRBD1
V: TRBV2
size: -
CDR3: CASRGTGVSEQFF
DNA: TGTGCCAGCAGGGGGACAGGGGTGAGTGAGCAGTTCTTC

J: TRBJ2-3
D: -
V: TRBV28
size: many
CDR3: CASSSRLPSTDTQYF
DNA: TGTGCCAGCAGTTCTCGTCTCCCCTCCACAGATACGCAGTATTTT

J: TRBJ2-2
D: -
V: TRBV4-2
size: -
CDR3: CASSQGGSDTGELFF
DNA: TGTGCCAGCAGCCAAGGGGGGAGTGACACCGGGGAGCTGTTTTTT

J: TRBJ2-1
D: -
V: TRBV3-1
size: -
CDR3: CASSQDSKTYNEQFF
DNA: TGTGCCAGCAGCCAAGATTCCAAAACCTACAATGAGCAGTTCTTC

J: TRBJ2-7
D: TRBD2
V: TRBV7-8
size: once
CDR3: CASISLAGGPDYEQYF
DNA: TGTGCCAGCATTTCTTTAGCGGGAGGGCCCGACTACGAGCAGTACTTC

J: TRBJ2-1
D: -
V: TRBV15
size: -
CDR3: CATSRDSGLTTYNEQFF
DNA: TGTGCCACCAGCAGAGACTCGGGACTTACGACCTACAATGAGCAGTTCTTC

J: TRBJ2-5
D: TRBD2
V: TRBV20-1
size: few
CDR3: CSAPPCWREETQYF
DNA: TGCAGTGCTCCTCCATGTTGGCGGGAGGAGACCCAGTACTTC

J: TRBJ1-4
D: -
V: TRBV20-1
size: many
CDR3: CSASPGEKLFF
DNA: TGCAGTGCATCCCCCGGTGAAAAACTGTTTTTT

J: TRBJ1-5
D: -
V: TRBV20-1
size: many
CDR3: CSARTDSNQPQHF
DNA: TGCAGTGCTAGGACGGATAGCAATCAGCCCCAGCATTTT

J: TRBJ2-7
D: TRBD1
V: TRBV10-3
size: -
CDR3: CAISSTGESEQYF
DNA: TGTGCCATCTCGTCCACAGGGGAGAGCGAGCAGTACTTC

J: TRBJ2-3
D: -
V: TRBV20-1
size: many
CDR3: CSASATLRRTSTDTQYF
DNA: TGCAGTGCTAGCGCTACCTTAAGACGAACTAGCACAGATACGCAGTATTTT

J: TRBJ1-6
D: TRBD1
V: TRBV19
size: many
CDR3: CASSMIGDRDSPLHF
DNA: TGTGCCAGTAGTATGATAGGGGACAGAGATTCACCCCTCCACTTT

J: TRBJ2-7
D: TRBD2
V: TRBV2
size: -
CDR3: CASTRTSGDSYEQYF
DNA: TGTGCCAGCACCCGGACTAGCGGGGACTCCTACGAGCAGTACTTC

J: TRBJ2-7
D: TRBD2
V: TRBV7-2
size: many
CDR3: CASSLGSGKREFYEQYF
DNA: TGTGCCAGCAGTCTAGGGTCAGGGAAGCGGGAGTTCTACGAGCAGTACTTC

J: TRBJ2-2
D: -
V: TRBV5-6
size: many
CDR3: CASSFGTGELFF
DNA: TGTGCCAGCAGCTTTGGGACCGGGGAGCTGTTTTTT

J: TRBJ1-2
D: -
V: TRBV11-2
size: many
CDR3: CASSLEGEGYTF
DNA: TGTGCCAGCAGCTTAGAAGGCGAAGGCTACACCTTC

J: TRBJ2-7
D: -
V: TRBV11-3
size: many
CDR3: CASSVGLGFSYEQYF
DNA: TGTGCCAGCAGCGTGGGATTGGGGTTTTCCTACGAGCAGTACTTC

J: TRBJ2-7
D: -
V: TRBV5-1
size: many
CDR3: CASSFAGELHEQYF
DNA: TGCGCCAGCAGCTTCGCCGGGGAGCTCCACGAGCAGTACTTC

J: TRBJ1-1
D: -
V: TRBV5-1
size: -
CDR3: CASSLAGMNTEAFF
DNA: TGCGCCAGCAGCTTGGCGGGGATGAACACTGAAGCTTTCTTT

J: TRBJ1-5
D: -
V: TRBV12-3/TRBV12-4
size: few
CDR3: CASSFGQGYRPQHF
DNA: TGTGCCAGCAGTTTTGGGCAGGGATATCGGCCCCAGCATTTT

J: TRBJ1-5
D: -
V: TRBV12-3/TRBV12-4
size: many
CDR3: CASSFWGRPQHF
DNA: TGTGCCAGCAGTTTTTGGGGGCGGCCCCAGCATTTT

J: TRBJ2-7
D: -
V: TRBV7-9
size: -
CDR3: CASSLGDRFPYEQHF
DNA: TGTGCCAGCAGCTTAGGCGACAGGTTCCCCTACGAGCAGCACTTC

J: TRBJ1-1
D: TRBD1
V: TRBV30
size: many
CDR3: CAWSPRTGYTEAFF
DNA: TGTGCCTGGAGTCCCCGGACAGGATACACTGAAGCTTTCTTT

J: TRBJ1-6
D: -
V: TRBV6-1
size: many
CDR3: CASAYSGENSPLHF
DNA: TGTGCCAGCGCCTACTCAGGGGAAAATTCACCCCTCCACTTT

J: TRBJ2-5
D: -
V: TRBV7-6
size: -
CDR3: CASSLAWGSFETQYF
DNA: TGTGCCAGCAGCTTAGCATGGGGGAGCTTTGAGACCCAGTACTTC

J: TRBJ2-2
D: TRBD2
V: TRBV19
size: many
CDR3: CASSLLAGETNTGELFF
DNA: TGTGCGAGTAGCCTTTTAGCGGGAGAGACGAACACCGGGGAGCTGTTTTTT

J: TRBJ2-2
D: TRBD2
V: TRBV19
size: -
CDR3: CASSRPSGSDTGELFF
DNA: TGTGCCAGTAGTCGACCTAGCGGGAGTGACACCGGGGAGCTGTTTTTT

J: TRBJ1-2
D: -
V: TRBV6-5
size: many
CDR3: CASSYSGNYGYTF
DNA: TGTGCCAGCAGTTACTCGGGGAACTATGGCTACACCTTC

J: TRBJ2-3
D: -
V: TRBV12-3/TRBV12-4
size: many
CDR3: CASSLDFIGTTDTQYF
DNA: TGTGCCAGCAGTTTAGATTTTATTGGGACTACAGATACGCAGTATTTT

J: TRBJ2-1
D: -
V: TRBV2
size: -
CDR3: CASRFSRVYNEQFF
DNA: TGTGCCAGCAGATTTAGTCGTGTCTACAATGAGCAGTTCTTC

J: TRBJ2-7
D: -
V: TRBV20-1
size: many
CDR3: CSASRDGTYEQYF
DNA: TGCAGTGCTAGCCGGGACGGAACCTACGAGCAGTACTTC

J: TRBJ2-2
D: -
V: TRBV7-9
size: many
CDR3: CASSGSLPSTGELFF
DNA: TGTGCCAGCAGTGGGTCTTTGCCATCCACCGGGGAGCTGTTTTTT

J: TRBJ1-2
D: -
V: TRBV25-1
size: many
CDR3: CASSPSWYGEGNGYTF
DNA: TGTGCCAGCAGCCCCTCATGGTACGGGGAGGGGAATGGCTACACCTTC

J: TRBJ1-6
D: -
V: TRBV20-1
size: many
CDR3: CSARDLGSDNSPLHF
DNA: TGCAGTGCTAGAGATCTCGGGTCGGATAATTCACCCCTCCACTTT

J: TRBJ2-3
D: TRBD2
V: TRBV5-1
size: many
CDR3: CASSFGLAGLTDTQYF
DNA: TGCGCCAGCAGCTTTGGACTAGCGGGCCTCACAGATACGCAGTATTTT